The 22 T cell receptor beta chains below all came from one sample that was sequenced in a study of T cell repertoires in cytomegalovirus infection. A single record per CDR3 protein comes from TCRdb applying MiXCR to the reads. The sample yields fewer than 300,000 distinct CDR3 sequences, 25% seen once. Sequenced material: PBMCs. These receptors were obtained from a human donor in good health (CMV status not recorded). Some clones in this sample may be carry-over from other donors' samples.

About this clonotype itself: Sequence at one end of the junction differs from germline and may be a read error. This sequence joins TRBV4-1 and TRBJ2-1; 8 positions agree with TRBD2. CDR3 length: 17 amino acids. Germline V gene data show CDR1 as MGHRA and CDR2 as YSYEKL. CDR3 region: CASSHVPGGGTYNEQFF. CDR3 nucleotide sequence: TGTGCCAGCAGCCATGTCCCGGGCGGGGGGACCTACAATGAGCAGTTCTTC.

This clonotype was seen once. This chain joins TRBV11-2 and TRBJ2-7, with D perhaps matching TRBD1 (5 bases). CDR1 and CDR2 (germline): SGHAT, FQNNGV. V shed 5 bases and J shed 0 bases, with 8 bases lying between them. The CDR3 has 13 residues. CDR3 in amino acids: CASSADSSYEQYF. Here the CDR3 DNA reads TGTGCCAGCAGCGCAGACAGCTCCTACGAGCAGTACTTC. The full variable domain, with the rest looked up from reference TRBV11-2 and TRBJ2-7, is EAGVAQSPRYKIIEKRQSVAFWCNPISGHATLYWYQQILGQGPKLLIQFQNNGVVDDSQLPKDRFSAERLKGVDSTLKIQPAKLEDSAVYLCASSADSSYEQYFGPGTRLTVT.

This clonotype was detected many times. The genes are TRBV7-2 and TRBJ2-4, with TRBD2 matching 8 bases. V was pared by 4 bases and J by 3 bases, with 5 bases of the junction left unmatched. The CDR3 runs 15 residues. Germline lookup yields CDR1 SGHTA and CDR2 FQGNSA. CDR3 nucleotides: TGTGCCAGCAGCTCGGGACTAGTTGGCAAAAACATTCAGTACTTC. Translated, it gives CASSSGLVGKNIQYF.

At least ten counts were recorded for this clonotype. J is TRBJ2-2 and V is TRBV28; D not certain. The CDR3 consists of 14 residues. Germline V gene lookup returns CDR1 MDHEN and CDR2 SYDVKM. V lost 7 bases and J lost 6, with 15 bases in between. The CDR3 nucleotides read TGTGCCAGCAACCCCCCCGGCAGGTCCGGGGAGCTGTTTTTT. It yields the protein CASNPPGRSGELFF.

This chain joins TRBV10-3 and TRBJ2-3, with D unresolved. The CDR3 covers 16 residues. The V end was cut by 3 bases, the J end by 0 bases, with 13 bases between. Germline assignment: CDR1 ENHRY and CDR2 SYGVKD. The CDR3 DNA reads as TGTGCCATCAGTGACCTCAGGTCGACTAGCACAGATACGCAGTATTTT. Translating gives CAISDLRSTSTDTQYF.

This chain uses TRBV19 with TRBJ1-2; TRBD1 might be the D (5 bases). This CDR3 contains 12 residues. V shed 6 bases and J shed 7 bases, with 12 bases lying between them. Germline CDR1 and CDR2: LNHDA and SQIVND (reference sequence). DNA for the CDR3: TGTGCCAGTAGCGGACGGGGACCTGGCTACACCTTC. It encodes CASSGRGPGYTF. The variable domain in full, with the rest retrieved from reference TRBV19 and TRBJ1-2, is DGGITQSPKYLFRKEGQNVTLSCEQNLNHDAMYWYRQDPGQGLRLIYYSQIVNDFQKGDIAEGYSVSREKKESFPLTVTSAQKNPTAFYLCASSGRGPGYTFGSGTRLTVV.

This clonotype was picked up many times. This chain links TRBV7-2 with TRBJ1-1; maybe TRBD1 (5 bases). V gave up 5 bases and J gave up 2 bases, with 18 bases separating them. The CDR3 runs to 16 residues. CDR1 and CDR2 (germline): SGHTA, FQGNSA. CDR3 amino acids: CASSLGAGRINTEAFF. The CDR3 nucleotides are TGTGCCAGCAGCCTGGGCGCGGGGCGGATTAACACTGAAGCTTTCTTT.

The sample holds a few counts of this clonotype. The chain carries TRBV7-9 and TRBJ1-2; TRBD1 agrees at 8 bases. CDR3 length equals 14 residues. Germline V gene lookup returns CDR1 SEHNR and CDR2 FQNEAQ (reference sequence). The V and J ends lost 5 bases and 3 bases, in that order; junction bases with no gene match: 5. The CDR3 reads CASSRGQEYYGYTF. The CDR3 region has the DNA TGTGCCAGCAGCCGGGGACAGGAGTACTATGGCTACACCTTC. Together with reference TRBV7-9 and TRBJ1-2, the CDR3 gives the full variable domain: DTGVSQNPRHKITKRGQNVTFRCDPISEHNRLYWYRQTLGQGPEFLTYFQNEAQLEKSRLLSDRFSAERPKGSFSTLEIQRTEQGDSAMYLCASSRGQEYYGYTFGSGTRLTVV.

Details on this clonotype: This may come from a read error, since a much larger clone is one base off. The rearrangement joins TRBV27 to TRBJ1-5; 9 bases match TRBD1. V trimming: 5 bases; J trimming: 5 bases; junction bases outside the gene matches: 13. This CDR3 is built from 17 residues. Germline V gives CDR1 MNHEY, CDR2 SMNVEV (reference sequence). The CDR3 reads CASSPGQGCGADQPQHF. CDR3 in DNA: TGTGCCAGCAGTCCGGGACAGGGTTGTGGAGCAGATCAGCCCCAGCATTTT.

This clonotype was detected a few times. The genes are TRBV5-1 and TRBJ2-1; 8 positions agree with TRBD2. Trimming removed 4 bases from V and 5 bases from J; junction bases left unmatched: 8. Germline CDR1 reads SGHRS; CDR2 reads YFSETQ. CDR3 size: 15 residues. CDR3 DNA sequence: TGCGCCAGCAGCCTCGGCGGGGGGTCCCACAATGAGCAGTTCTTC. This gives the protein CASSLGGGSHNEQFF.

V is TRBV28 and J is TRBJ2-7, with 11 bases matching TRBD1. From germline, CDR1 is MDHEN and CDR2 SYDVKM. There are 14 residues in the CDR3. J gave up 6 bases and V 1 base, and 2 bases lay outside the gene matches. The CDR3 protein is CASSLSDRGREQYF. The CDR3 DNA reads as TGTGCCAGCAGTTTATCGGACAGGGGGCGCGAGCAGTACTTC.

This clonotype was seen at least ten times. The gene calls are TRBV7-9 and TRBJ2-1, with D possibly matching TRBD2 (5 bases). Germline-derived CDR1 and CDR2 are SEHNR and FQNEAQ (reference sequence). The CDR3 is 11 amino acids. Trimming removed 5 bases from V and 8 bases from J, with 7 bases in between. CDR3 sequence reads: CASSRADEQFF. The CDR3, as DNA: TGTGCCAGCAGCCGAGCGGATGAGCAGTTCTTC.

There are a few counts of this clonotype. The CDR3 DNA follows: TGTGCCAGCGGGGTAGGGGGTAATGAGCAGTTCTTC. Translating it yields CASGVGGNEQFF. The genes are TRBV2 and TRBJ2-1, with D possibly being TRBD1 (6 bases). V gave up 8 bases and J gave up 7 bases, with 12 bases separating them. The CDR3 runs 12 residues. CDR1 SNHLY and CDR2 FYNNEI come from the germline V gene.

J is TRBJ2-5 and V is TRBV7-9; 7 nucleotides match TRBD2. The CDR3 contains 14 residues. The trim removed 6 bases at V and 7 bases at J, leaving 11 bases unmatched. Germline lookup yields CDR1 SEHNR and CDR2 FQNEAQ (reference sequence). CDR3 in amino acids: CASSSLRGTGTQYF. The CDR3 bases are TGTGCCAGCAGTTCCCTGCGGGGGACGGGGACCCAGTACTTC. Looking up the rest from reference TRBV7-9 and TRBJ2-5 gives the full variable domain: DTGVSQNPRHKITKRGQNVTFRCDPISEHNRLYWYRQTLGQGPEFLTYFQNEAQLEKSRLLSDRFSAERPKGSFSTLEIQRTEQGDSAMYLCASSSLRGTGTQYFGPGTRLLVL.

This clonotype appeared a few times. This rearrangement joins TRBV29-1 to TRBJ2-5; possible D gene TRBD1, 6 bases. Trimming took off 4 bases at V and 5 bases at J, with 14 bases between the two ends. CDR3 length equals 13 residues. The germline V gene has CDR1 SQVTM and CDR2 ANQGSEA. The CDR3 DNA sequence: TGCAGCGTTGGCAGGCAGGGGATGGAGACCCAGTACTTC. Translation gives CSVGRQGMETQYF.

This clonotype was detected ten times or more. The chain is built from TRBV7-9 and TRBJ2-1; D is unresolved. The germline CDR1 and CDR2 sequences are SEHNR and FQNEAQ (reference sequence). CDR3 length: 14 amino acids. V was clipped by 5 bases and J by 3 bases, with 11 bases between them. CDR3 nucleotide sequence: TGTGCCAGCAGCCCTAACACGGACTACAATGAGCAGTTCTTC. This codes for CASSPNTDYNEQFF.

This clonotype has a count of ten or more. This chain connects TRBV28 to TRBJ1-5, with a possible D match to TRBD1 (5 bases). Per the germline V gene, CDR1 is MDHEN and CDR2 is SYDVKM. This CDR3 is built from 15 residues. Trimming stripped 3 bases from V and 1 base from J, with 10 bases between. The CDR3, as DNA: TGTGCCAGCAGTTTTGGGGGGACGAGCAATCAGCCCCAGCATTTT. Its translation is CASSFGGTSNQPQHF.

Ten or more counts support this clonotype. The chain recombines TRBV19 with TRBJ1-1; no definite D call. The CDR3 totals 16 residues. Trimming left V 3 bases short and J 3 bases short, with 17 bases between. Germline CDR1 reads LNHDA; CDR2 reads SQIVND (reference sequence). This CDR3 reads CASSMSFGEIYTEAFF. Written as DNA, the CDR3 is TGTGCCAGTAGTATGTCCTTCGGGGAGATTTACACTGAAGCTTTCTTT.

This clonotype was counted only a few times. The chain recombines TRBV9 with TRBJ1-1; D is unclear. The CDR3 sequence is 15 residues long. The germline CDR1 and CDR2 sequences are SGDLS and YYNGEE. Trimming cost V 0 bases and J 1 base, with 10 bases left between them. DNA of the CDR3: TGTGCCAGCAGCGTAGGGAGCCTAGGGAACACTGAAGCTTTCTTT. Amino acid sequence: CASSVGSLGNTEAFF.

Comment on this clonotype: At one of its ends the junction is not consistent with the germline gene, which may arise from a read error. The V call is TRBV5-1, the J call TRBJ1-3; TRBD1 might be the D (5 bases). CDR1 and CDR2 from the germline V gene are SGHRS and YFSETQ. CDR3 length: 16 amino acids. CDR3 protein: CASSLYGAGRGNTIYF. For the CDR3, the DNA is TGCGCCAGCAGCTTGTACGGGGCAGGCAGAGGAAATACCATATATTTT.

This clonotype was recorded a few times. The chain is built from TRBV28 and TRBJ2-1; TRBD2 agrees at 10 bases. Per germline, CDR1 MDHEN and CDR2 SYDVKM. V was pared by 4 bases and J by 7 bases, with 22 bases of the junction left unmatched. This CDR3 region has 20 residues. This CDR3 reads CASSSVVGLALAGVLNEQFF. Here the CDR3 DNA reads TGTGCCAGCAGTTCGGTAGTGGGGCTCGCCCTAGCGGGGGTTTTGAATGAGCAGTTCTTC.

The chain joins TRBV20-1 to TRBJ2-1; 9 bases are shared with TRBD2. V lost 6 bases to trimming and J lost 3 bases; unmatched junction nucleotides: 3. The germline V gene encodes CDR1 DFQATT and CDR2 SNEGSKA (reference sequence). This CDR3 comprises 13 residues. This CDR3 reads CSAPRGGYNEQFF. In nucleotides, the CDR3 is TGCAGTGCCCCGCGGGGGGGCTACAATGAGCAGTTCTTC.